This T cell receptor beta chain was documented in a study of molecular identifiers for immune sequencing clone quantification. This clonotype was picked up one time. The antigen is not known. TCRdb processed the PCR reads anew with MiXCR; each CDR3 protein has one entry. The repertoire has hundreds of thousands of distinct CDR3 sequences, 25% of them found once; the top ten carry roughly 0.83%. Naive CD8 sequencing libraries were generated from 20,000 to 1,000,000 sorted cells, with 10%, 30% or 50% RNA as input. Study conclusions and caveats: The sizes of highly expanded clones could be underestimated when identical TCR molecules share a barcode. Clones with over 20 RNA copies captured over 98% of effector molecules but under 1% of naive ones.

This CDR3 contains 13 residues. In germline, CDR1 is MNHEY, CDR2 SVGAGI. Trimming stripped 7 bases from V and 4 bases from J, with 13 bases between. This receptor was identified in a human donor in good health. Some libraries in this study had Jurkat cell RNA spiked in. The chain has TRBV6-5 and TRBJ1-1; D unresolved. Sequencing used naive CD8+ T cells from blood, with Jurkat cell RNA spiked in. Subset: FACS-sorted CD8+CD4-CCR7+CD45RA+ naive T cells. The CDR3 coding sequence is TGTGCCAGCACCGTAGGGTGGGCCACTGAAGCTTTCTTT. Translation: CASTVGWATEAFF.